The text below deals with one TCR beta chain. Antigen: not known. 13 Jbeta primers and 60 Vbeta primers were used for the PCR. The method was immunoSEQ multiplex PCR; TCRdb's version includes in-frame clones alone and lacks a portion of them. The sample yields about 160,000 clones, around 69% seen once. This sample was included in a study of cytomegalovirus exposure and HLA in healthy donors. Regarding the study as a whole: Later work showed greater clonal expansion in HLA-associated TCR beta chains than in equally common others. An Asian-associated ancestry cluster reportedly showed fewer N-insertions than the roughly 670-donor mean in a later analysis. No immune exposure information besides CMV serostatus was available.

The CDR3 consists of 17 residues. CDR1 and CDR2 from the germline V gene are MDHEN and SYDVKM. With V trimmed by 5 bases and J by 0 bases, 10 bases remained unmatched. Nominally healthy donors were sampled, though unrecorded immune exposures were likely. The rearrangement joins TRBV28 to TRBJ2-3; 8 nucleotides match TRBD1. The receptor was isolated from a woman aged 30 to 39 in good health and CMV-seronegative. The source material was PBMCs. The CDR3 sequence is CASSPRGTGISTDTQYF. The CDR3 nucleotides are TGTGCCAGCAGTCCCAGAGGGACAGGCATTAGCACAGATACGCAGTATTTT. Complete variable domain (other parts from reference TRBV28 and TRBJ2-3): DVKVTQSSRYLVKRTGEKVFLECVQDMDHENMFWYRQDPGLGLRLIYFSYDVKMKEKGDIPEGYSVSREKKERFSLILESASTNQTSMYLCASSPRGTGISTDTQYFGPGTRLTVL.